This entry describes one TCR beta chain. Its antigen is not identified. The sample belongs to a study of regulatory dendritic cells for organ transplantation. The V end was cut by 0 bases, the J end by 4 bases, with 12 bases between. The germline CDR1 and CDR2 sequences are SEHNR and FQNEAQ (reference sequence). This CDR3 comprises 15 residues. Findings and caveats of the study: Regulatory dendritic cells appeared to expand memory CD8+ clones less than mature ones.

Measured with immunoSEQ multiplex PCR; TCRdb has only the in-frame clones, and not every one. The sample has about 34,000 clones; around 90% are singletons. Material: naive CD4+ T cells from blood. Subset here: CD45RA+ naive T cells. The TCR sequence derives from a human donor in good health. The rearrangement links TRBV7-9 to TRBJ1-2, with a tentative D call TRBD1 (5 bases). CDR3 loop: CASSLALKGTYGYTF. For the CDR3, the DNA is TGTGCCAGCAGCTTAGCGCTGAAGGGGACCTATGGCTACACCTTC.